This passage covers 30 T cell receptor beta chains from one sample sequenced in a study of radiotherapy plus CTLA-4 blockade in lung cancer. Sequencing used immunoSEQ multiplex PCR; TCRdb keeps in-frame clones, though not all of them. The data hold approximately 67,000 clones, with about four fifths observed a single time. The sample consisted of peripheral blood, taken from a patient treated with radiotherapy plus ipilimumab. All receptors derive from a human donor with non-small cell lung cancer who had a partial response to radiotherapy plus ipilimumab.

This chain links TRBV7-2 with TRBJ2-3; 9 bases agree with TRBD2. CDR3 length: 19 residues. The junction had 20 bases not matched to a gene; V was cut back by 5 bases and J by 5 bases. Germline V lookup: CDR1 SGHTA, CDR2 FQGNSA. CDR3 amino acids: CASSKGIIAGGPYIDTQYF. The CDR3 DNA sequence: TGTGCCAGCAGCAAAGGGATAATTGCGGGAGGGCCCTATATAGATACGCAGTATTTT.

The chain uses TRBV28 and TRBJ2-7; 7 nucleotides match TRBD2. Germline values: CDR1 MDHEN, CDR2 SYDVKM. CDR3 length: 16 amino acids. V gave up 5 bases and J gave up 1 base; unmatched junction bases: 11. The CDR3 coding sequence is TGTGCCAGCAGTGCGCCGGGACTAACTTCATCCTACGAGCAGTACTTC. Protein product: CASSAPGLTSSYEQYF.

There are a few counts of this clone. This chain links TRBV10-1 with TRBJ2-7; the match to TRBD1 covers 9 bases. Looked up from germline, CDR1 is WNHNN and CDR2 is SYGVQD (reference sequence). The CDR3 has 15 amino acids. Germline trimming cut 6 bases from V and 2 bases from J; bases unmatched to any gene: 8. The DNA of the CDR3 is TGCGCCAGCAGCCCGGACAGGGGAGGTACCTACGAGCAGTACTTC. Residues: CASSPDRGGTYEQYF.

J is TRBJ2-7 and V is TRBV7-9; TRBD2 matches 8 bases. This CDR3 contains 14 residues. Germline loops: CDR1 SEHNR, CDR2 FQNEAQ (reference sequence). Losses at the gene ends were 6 bases for V and 3 bases for J; bases not matched to a gene: 7. CDR3 in DNA: TGTGCCAGCAGATTCGCCGGGACTAGCTACGAGCAGTACTTC. This encodes CASRFAGTSYEQYF.

The chain recombines TRBV6-1 with TRBJ1-5, with D tentatively TRBD1 (5 bases). In germline, CDR1 is MNHNS, CDR2 SASEGT. This CDR3 comprises 18 residues. Trimming shortened V by 0 bases and J by 1 base, and 16 bases separated the two germline ends. The chain's CDR3 is CASSEALGQSKSNQPQHF. The CDR3 DNA follows: TGTGCCAGCAGTGAAGCGCTGGGGCAATCTAAGAGCAATCAGCCCCAGCATTTT.

The chain has TRBV18 and TRBJ2-5; 9 nucleotides line up with TRBD2. Germline-derived CDR1 and CDR2 are KGHSH and LQKENI. This CDR3 is 16 amino acids long. The V gene end was trimmed by 0 bases and the J gene end by 5 bases; junction bases not matched to a gene: 7. CDR3 region: CASSPPLAGTRETQYF. CDR3 nucleotides: TGTGCCAGCTCACCACCCCTAGCGGGAACGAGGGAGACCCAGTACTTC.

V usage is TRBV7-7 and J usage is TRBJ2-1; 8 nucleotides agree with TRBD2. Germline trimming cut 2 bases from V and 6 bases from J; bases unmatched to any gene: 12. CDR1 is SSHAT, CDR2 FNYEAQ, per germline (reference sequence). The CDR3 runs to 17 residues. CDR3 in amino acids: CASSLLVDGRGTNEQFF. The CDR3 DNA reads TGTGCCAGCAGCTTACTTGTCGACGGGAGGGGGACCAATGAGCAGTTCTTC.

There are a few counts of this clone. The gene calls are TRBV6-1 and TRBJ2-7; 8 bases map to TRBD2. The junction had 5 bases not matched to a gene; V was cut back by 2 bases and J by 2 bases. The CDR3 runs 15 residues. Per germline, CDR1 MNHNS and CDR2 SASEGT. The CDR3 reads CASSEQRESAYEQYF. Here the CDR3 DNA reads TGTGCCAGCAGTGAACAGCGGGAGTCCGCCTACGAGCAGTACTTC.

This chain links TRBV11-2 with TRBJ1-1; 8 bases map to TRBD1. Germline V CDR1 and CDR2: SGHAT, FQNNGV. This CDR3 has 17 amino acids. V was clipped by 5 bases and J by 0 bases; unmatched bases: 11. CDR3 coding DNA: TGTGCCAGCAGCGCCGGACAGGGTAGGGGAGTGAACACTGAAGCTTTCTTT. Its translation: CASSAGQGRGVNTEAFF.

This clone was seen more than once but under ten times. The rearrangement joins TRBV9 to TRBJ2-3; 7 bases are a match to TRBD2. The V segment lost 4 bases and the J segment 1 base; nucleotides outside the gene matches: 6. This CDR3 contains 15 residues. Germline CDR1 and CDR2: SGDLS and YYNGEE. The CDR3 here is CASSQTTSGTDTQYF. The CDR3, as DNA: TGTGCCAGCAGCCAGACCACTAGCGGCACAGATACGCAGTATTTT.

The chain links TRBV28 to TRBJ2-1; 10 bases agree with TRBD2. The CDR3 consists of 16 residues. Germline V gene lookup returns CDR1 MDHEN and CDR2 SYDVKM. Unmatched junction bases numbered 12, after V lost 5 bases and J lost 8 bases. The CDR3 nucleotides read TGTGCCAGCAGTCGACCTCCAGCGGGAGGGCCCCATGAGCAGTTCTTC. Translating gives CASSRPPAGGPHEQFF.

The rearrangement uses TRBV5-1 and TRBJ1-3; a weak D match, TRBD1 (5 bases). Germline V gene sequence: CDR1 SGHRS, CDR2 YFSETQ. Deletions cut 4 bases from V and 1 base from J, with 12 bases between. The CDR3 totals 15 residues. CDR3 bases: TGCGCCAGCAGCGTGGGGGGGGGTTCTGGAAACACCATATATTTT. This sequence encodes CASSVGGGSGNTIYF.

This CDR3 reads CASSLAVGGDEQFF. In nucleotides, the CDR3 is TGCGCCAGCAGCTTGGCCGTGGGAGGGGATGAGCAGTTCTTC. V and J are TRBV5-1 and TRBJ2-1; 7 nucleotides agree with TRBD2. The CDR3 has 14 amino acids. Germline-derived CDR1 and CDR2 are SGHRS and YFSETQ. Trimming removed 0 bases from V and 8 bases from J; junction bases left unmatched: 5.

The V and J genes are TRBV28 and TRBJ1-3, with D possibly TRBD1 on 6 matching bases. The length of the CDR3 is 15 residues. The germline V and J ends were trimmed by 2 bases and 4 bases, with 12 bases remaining between them. The V gene's germline CDR1 is MDHEN and CDR2 SYDVKM. CDR3 DNA sequence: TGTGCCAGCAGTTTAGGGGGCCAACTCGGAAACACCATATATTTT. Translating it yields CASSLGGQLGNTIYF.

The chain is built from TRBV18 and TRBJ2-7; 9 positions agree with TRBD2. CDR3 length: 15 residues. V gave up 2 bases and J gave up 5 bases; unmatched junction bases: 7. The germline CDR1 and CDR2 sequences are KGHSH and LQKENI. The CDR3 loop is CASSPWREGLHEQYF. The CDR3 DNA reads TGTGCCAGCTCACCATGGCGGGAGGGCCTCCACGAGCAGTACTTC.

The J gene is TRBJ2-2, the V gene TRBV27, with a tentative D call TRBD1 (5 bases). The V and J ends lost 2 bases and 7 bases respectively, with 11 bases between them. The V gene's germline CDR1 is MNHEY and CDR2 SMNVEV (reference sequence). The CDR3 contains 14 residues. This CDR3 reads CASSLGARGGELFF. The CDR3 DNA is TGTGCCAGCAGTTTAGGGGCACGCGGCGGGGAGCTGTTTTTT.

The rearrangement links TRBV5-1 to TRBJ2-7; TRBD2 aligns across 9 bases. Germline V gives CDR1 SGHRS, CDR2 YFSETQ. The CDR3 runs to 16 residues. The V segment lost 3 bases and the J segment 4 bases; nucleotides outside the gene matches: 11. The CDR3 bases are TGCGCCAGCAGCTCCCGACCCTGGCGGGAGGGATACGAGCAGTACTTC. It encodes CASSSRPWREGYEQYF.

The J gene is TRBJ2-2, the V gene TRBV5-1; 14 bases are a match to TRBD2. The CDR3 loop spans 15 amino acids. Germline V gene sequence: CDR1 SGHRS, CDR2 YFSETQ. V lost 4 bases, J lost 7 bases, and 3 bases stayed unmatched. Here the CDR3 reads CASSLGLAGGGELFF. The CDR3 nucleotides read TGCGCCAGCAGCCTAGGACTAGCGGGAGGCGGGGAGCTGTTTTTT. Full variable domain (missing parts from reference TRBV5-1 and TRBJ2-2): KAGVTQTPRYLIKTRGQQVTLSCSPISGHRSVSWYQQTPGQGLQFLFEYFSETQRNKGNFPGRFSGRQFSNSRSEMNVSTLELGDSALYLCASSLGLAGGGELFFGEGSRLTVL.

This chain links TRBV19 with TRBJ2-5; 9 nucleotides agree with TRBD1. V was clipped by 6 bases and J by 5 bases; unmatched bases: 10. This CDR3 contains 15 residues. The germline V gene encodes CDR1 LNHDA and CDR2 SQIVND (reference sequence). Here the CDR3 DNA reads TGTGCCAGTAGACCAACAGGGGGCATTGGGGAGACCCAGTACTTC. Amino acid sequence: CASRPTGGIGETQYF.

This clone was counted only a few times. The rearrangement uses TRBV19 and TRBJ2-3; 8 positions agree with TRBD1. Trimming cost V 5 bases and J 2 bases; bases outside gene matches: 6. The CDR3 is made up of 15 amino acids. CDR1 LNHDA and CDR2 SQIVND come from the germline V gene (reference sequence). CDR3 sequence reads: CASSRTGIYTDTQYF. The DNA of the CDR3 is TGTGCCAGTAGTCGGACAGGGATTTACACAGATACGCAGTATTTT.

This chain connects TRBV10-1 to TRBJ1-1; no definite D call. The CDR3 spans 13 residues. Deletions cut 3 bases from V and 2 bases from J, with 7 bases between. Germline CDR1 is WNHNN and CDR2 is SYGVQD (reference sequence). The CDR3, as DNA: TGCGCCAGCAGTGAAAACTTTAACACTGAAGCTTTCTTT. Encoded protein: CASSENFNTEAFF.

This chain links TRBV19 with TRBJ2-1; 7 positions agree with TRBD2. V gave up 3 bases and J gave up 7 bases; unmatched junction bases: 18. The length of the CDR3 is 18 residues. Germline assignment: CDR1 LNHDA and CDR2 SQIVND (reference sequence). CDR3 DNA sequence: TGTGCCAGTAGTATTCTCACTAGCGCCCCAAAGGCGGGGAATGAGCAGTTCTTC. It encodes CASSILTSAPKAGNEQFF.

V is TRBV7-9 and J is TRBJ1-1; TRBD1 matches at 8 bases. Germline assignment: CDR1 SEHNR and CDR2 FQNEAQ (reference sequence). Trimming removed 5 bases from V and 2 bases from J; junction bases left unmatched: 10. This CDR3 is built from 16 residues. The CDR3 sequence: CASSNLRDRTNTEAFF. The CDR3 coding sequence is TGTGCCAGCAGCAACCTCCGGGACAGGACCAACACTGAAGCTTTCTTT.

This chain connects TRBV10-3 to TRBJ1-2, with D maybe TRBD1 (5 bases). CDR3 length: 15 amino acids. Germline values: CDR1 ENHRY, CDR2 SYGVKD. The germline V and J ends were trimmed by 2 bases and 4 bases, with 14 bases remaining between them. CDR3 DNA sequence: TGTGCCATCAGTGAGACACTGACAGCTCTCTATGGCTACACCTTC. Protein: CAISETLTALYGYTF.

This clone appeared once. The rearrangement joins TRBV5-1 to TRBJ2-7; D possibly corresponds to TRBD2 (7 bases). The CDR3 is 14 residues long. V shed 4 bases and J shed 2 bases, with 13 bases lying between them. The germline V gene encodes CDR1 SGHRS and CDR2 YFSETQ. The CDR3 region is CASSVQGGAYEQYF. The CDR3, as DNA: TGCGCCAGCAGCGTACAGGGAGGGGCCTACGAGCAGTACTTC.

This chain uses TRBV5-1 with TRBJ2-7; D gene ambiguous. V was cut by 1 base and J by 0 bases, with 11 bases left in between. This CDR3 has 15 residues. The germline CDR1 and CDR2 sequences are SGHRS and YFSETQ. CDR3 loop: CASSLFAGPSYEQYF. As DNA, the CDR3 is TGCGCCAGCAGCTTGTTCGCAGGCCCCTCCTACGAGCAGTACTTC. The whole variable domain, filled in from reference TRBV5-1 and TRBJ2-7, reads KAGVTQTPRYLIKTRGQQVTLSCSPISGHRSVSWYQQTPGQGLQFLFEYFSETQRNKGNFPGRFSGRQFSNSRSEMNVSTLELGDSALYLCASSLFAGPSYEQYFGPGTRLTVT.

The CDR3 loop reads CASSLAGTAPTGYTF. DNA for the CDR3: TGTGCCAGCAGTTTGGCCGGGACAGCGCCTACTGGCTACACCTTC. This chain links TRBV27 with TRBJ1-2, with 7 bases identical to TRBD1. This CDR3 is 15 amino acids long. Germline V CDR1 and CDR2: MNHEY, SMNVEV (reference sequence). Germline trimming cut 3 bases from V and 7 bases from J; bases unmatched to any gene: 11.

This chain uses TRBV9 with TRBJ2-1; D unclear. The CDR3 has 16 amino acids. Trimming pared 4 bases from V and 10 bases from J, leaving 24 bases between. The germline CDR1 and CDR2 sequences are SGDLS and YYNGEE. The CDR3 nucleotides are TGTGCCAGCAGCCTTATGCCGGGTACAATCAAATCGGAGCAGTTCTTC. Amino acids: CASSLMPGTIKSEQFF.

This rearrangement joins TRBV19 to TRBJ2-7, with 7 positions matching TRBD1. The ends lost 5 bases at V and 2 bases at J; junction bases unmatched: 9. From germline, CDR1 is LNHDA and CDR2 SQIVND (reference sequence). The CDR3 loop spans 15 amino acids. The CDR3 region has the DNA TGTGCCAGTAGTCTACGACAGGGATTAACCTACGAGCAGTACTTC. Translation gives CASSLRQGLTYEQYF.

V usage is TRBV5-1 and J usage is TRBJ1-1; the match to TRBD1 covers 10 bases. V trimming: 0 bases; J trimming: 3 bases; junction bases outside the gene matches: 2. CDR3 length equals 15 residues. The germline V gene encodes CDR1 SGHRS and CDR2 YFSETQ. Written as DNA, the CDR3 is TGCGCCAGCAGCTTGGTGGGGACAGGGGACACTGAAGCTTTCTTT. Translation gives CASSLVGTGDTEAFF.